Below, 24 T cell receptor beta chains from the same sample are listed, as sequenced in a study of OX40 agonist ivuxolimab in advanced cancers. Repertoires were generated with immunoSEQ multiplex PCR, while TCRdb's copy carries only in-frame clones and drops some. Of 80,000 to 95,000 clones listed, 70% to 90% are singletons. The sequencing here drew on CD4+ or CD8+ T cells sorted from blood, taken in a trial of the OX40 agonist ivuxolimab. These receptors originate from an adult with an advanced solid tumor such as melanoma, head and neck, liver or kidney cancer.

This chain links TRBV6-6 with TRBJ1-2; TRBD1 matches 9 bases. Per the germline V gene, CDR1 is MNHNY and CDR2 is SVGAGI (reference sequence). The CDR3 length is 13 residues. The V gene end was trimmed by 6 bases and the J gene end by 8 bases; junction bases not matched to a gene: 7. This CDR3 is CASRGDRAGGYTF. The CDR3 bases are TGTGCCAGCAGGGGGGACAGGGCGGGAGGCTACACCTTC.

The V and J genes are TRBV6-7 and TRBJ1-2; the match to TRBD1 covers 9 bases. TRBV6-7 is an ORF, and what it does is uncertain. The CDR3 runs to 13 residues. After removal of 6 bases from V and 6 bases from J, the junction contained 5 bases not matched to a gene. Here the CDR3 reads CASRPGTGNGYTF. The CDR3 DNA is TGTGCCAGCAGGCCCGGGACAGGGAATGGCTACACCTTC.

The rearrangement links TRBV19 to TRBJ2-7, with 9 bases identical to TRBD1. Unmatched junction bases numbered 2, after V lost 5 bases and J lost 3 bases. The length of the CDR3 is 13 residues. The V gene's germline CDR1 is LNHDA and CDR2 SQIVND (reference sequence). CDR3 in amino acids: CASSETGGYEQYF. CDR3 bases: TGTGCCAGTAGTGAGACAGGGGGCTACGAGCAGTACTTC.

The chain has TRBV5-1 and TRBJ2-5, with unresolved D. V gave up 0 bases and J gave up 5 bases, with 8 bases separating them. The CDR3 spans 13 residues. CDR1 is SGHRS, CDR2 YFSETQ, per germline. CDR3 amino acids: CASSLDWVETQYF. The CDR3 DNA follows: TGCGCCAGCAGCTTGGACTGGGTGGAGACCCAGTACTTC.

The chain combines TRBV30 with TRBJ2-7; no clear D. V dropped 3 bases and J dropped 7 bases, with 10 bases sitting between them. Germline V gene lookup returns CDR1 GTSNPN and CDR2 SVGIG (reference sequence). This CDR3 region has 11 residues. The CDR3: CAWSLNWEQYF. The CDR3 nucleotides are TGTGCCTGGAGCCTCAACTGGGAGCAGTACTTC. The entire variable domain, with the rest obtained from reference TRBV30 and TRBJ2-7, is as follows: SQTIHQWPATLVQPVGSPLSLECTVEGTSNPNLYWYRQAAGRGLQLLFYSVGIGQISSEVPQNLSASRPQDRQFILSSKKLLLSDSGFYLCAWSLNWEQYFGPGTRLTVT.

The rearrangement uses TRBV4-1 and TRBJ2-3; D is perhaps TRBD2 (6 bases). The V gene lost 0 bases and the J gene lost 2 bases, with 12 bases spanning the gap. The CDR3 runs 16 residues. The germline CDR1 and CDR2 sequences are MGHRA and YSYEKL. The chain's CDR3 is CASSQDGDFPTDTQYF. The DNA of the CDR3 is TGCGCCAGCAGCCAAGATGGGGACTTCCCCACAGATACGCAGTATTTT.

The V and J genes are TRBV27 and TRBJ2-2; 11 positions agree with TRBD1. This CDR3 region has 15 residues. Germline CDR1 is MNHEY and CDR2 is SMNVEV (reference sequence). Trimming took 3 bases from V and 5 from J; bases not matched to a gene: 2. The CDR3 region has the DNA TGTGCCAGCAGTTTGAGGGACAGGGGGACCGGGGAGCTGTTTTTT. Protein: CASSLRDRGTGELFF.

This clone has just a few counts. The chain links TRBV6-1 to TRBJ1-6; D uncertain. This CDR3 is built from 15 residues. The germline gives CDR1 MNHNS, CDR2 SASEGT. V lost 3 bases and J lost 0, with 6 bases in between. The CDR3 DNA follows: TGTGCCAGCAGTGACCGTAACTCCTATAATTCACCCCTCCACTTT. The encoded protein is CASSDRNSYNSPLHF.

This clone occurred once. This rearrangement joins TRBV19 to TRBJ2-5; 9 bases align to TRBD1. The assigned J gene may be wrong: the sequence end matches TRBJ2-7 better. The germline V gene encodes CDR1 LNHDA and CDR2 SQIVND (reference sequence). The length of the CDR3 is 16 residues. The CDR3 DNA reads as TGTGCCAGTAGCCACGTTCCCGGGACAGGGCACTCCGAGCAGTACTTC. Amino acid sequence: CASSHVPGTGHSEQYF.

This clone was seen once. The chain links TRBV30 to TRBJ2-5, with 10 bases that match TRBD1. The CDR3 loop spans 16 amino acids. The germline V gene encodes CDR1 GTSNPN and CDR2 SVGIG (reference sequence). Trimming removed 5 bases from V and 1 base from J; junction bases left unmatched: 10. The CDR3: CAWSPGGTGVQETQYF. The CDR3 coding sequence is TGTGCCTGGTCCCCTGGCGGGACAGGGGTCCAAGAGACCCAGTACTTC.

The V and J genes are TRBV6-5 and TRBJ1-5; TRBD1 agrees at 8 bases. The CDR3 is 15 amino acids. V trimming: 6 bases; J trimming: 7 bases; junction bases outside the gene matches: 11. CDR1 and CDR2 from the germline V gene are MNHEY and SVGAGI. The CDR3 region has the DNA TGTGCCAGCAGCATAACAGGGGGTTCATGGCAGCCCCAGCATTTT. Its translation is CASSITGGSWQPQHF.

The chain joins TRBV7-2 to TRBJ2-3; 10 bases fit TRBD2. Losses at the gene ends were 5 bases for V and 8 bases for J; bases not matched to a gene: 7. This CDR3 spans 14 amino acids. Germline CDR1 is SGHTA and CDR2 is FQGNSA. CDR3 sequence reads: CASSAGLAVGTQYF. As DNA, the CDR3 is TGTGCCAGCAGCGCCGGACTAGCGGTGGGTACGCAGTATTTT.

The rearrangement joins TRBV10-3 to TRBJ2-3; 8 bases are shared with TRBD1. J lost 0 bases, V lost 0 bases, and 5 bases had no gene match. The CDR3 is 17 amino acids. In germline, CDR1 is ENHRY, CDR2 SYGVKD. CDR3 residues: CAISESDRVYSTDTQYF. The CDR3 nucleotides are TGTGCCATCAGTGAGTCGGACAGGGTGTATAGCACAGATACGCAGTATTTT.

The genes are TRBV19 and TRBJ1-2, with D possibly being TRBD1 (6 bases). CDR1 and CDR2 from the germline V gene are LNHDA and SQIVND (reference sequence). The CDR3 is made up of 15 amino acids. With 0 bases removed from V and 4 bases from J, the gap between germline ends came to 12 bases. In DNA form, the CDR3 reads TGTGCCAGTAGTATAGACCCCGGACAGACCTATGGCTACACCTTC. As protein: CASSIDPGQTYGYTF.

The V gene is TRBV5-4, the J gene TRBJ1-2, with TRBD1 identical over 8 bases. The CDR3 length is 13 residues. The junction had 5 bases not matched to a gene; V was cut back by 2 bases and J by 8 bases. Germline CDR1 and CDR2: SGHNT and YYREEE (reference sequence). CDR3 nucleotides: TGTGCCAGCAGCTTTGGACAGGGAAAGGGCTACACCTTC. It encodes CASSFGQGKGYTF.

This clone was counted a single time. The chain employs TRBV5-4 and TRBJ2-3; the D is unclear. Trimming stripped 2 bases from V and 4 bases from J, with 11 bases between. The germline gives CDR1 SGHNT, CDR2 YYREEE (reference sequence). This CDR3 has 14 amino acids. The CDR3 DNA reads as TGTGCCAGCAGCTTTAGATTTGGGGCAGATACGCAGTATTTT. This translates into CASSFRFGADTQYF.

The rearrangement joins TRBV5-1 to TRBJ1-1; 11 bases fit TRBD1. The ends lost 4 bases at V and 3 bases at J; junction bases unmatched: 14. This CDR3 comprises 18 residues. Germline V CDR1 and CDR2: SGHRS, YFSETQ. CDR3 sequence (DNA): TGCGCCAGCAGCCTGGCTACCGGGACAGGGGGTAGAGACACTGAAGCTTTCTTT. Amino acid sequence: CASSLATGTGGRDTEAFF.

The chain uses TRBV5-6 and TRBJ1-2; tentative D call: TRBD1 (5 bases). V was pared by 1 base and J by 4 bases, with 14 bases between. CDR1 SGHDT and CDR2 YYEEEE come from the germline V gene. The CDR3 has 15 residues. The CDR3 nucleotides are TGTGCCAGCAGCTTGTATGCGACAGAGTTCTATGGCTACACCTTC. Translating it yields CASSLYATEFYGYTF.

The V and J genes are TRBV10-3 and TRBJ2-1, with 9 bases matching TRBD2. V trimming: 4 bases; J trimming: 9 bases; junction bases outside the gene matches: 7. CDR3 length equals 14 residues. The germline CDR1 and CDR2 sequences are ENHRY and SYGVKD. CDR3 bases: TGTGCCATCAGTGGGGGTAGCGGGGGTGGTGAGCAGTTCTTC. It encodes CAISGGSGGGEQFF.

This chain joins TRBV18 and TRBJ2-7; D is undetermined. Per the germline V gene, CDR1 is KGHSH and CDR2 is LQKENI. The V end lost 3 bases, the J end lost 5 bases, and 11 bases lay between the germline ends. The CDR3 is made up of 13 amino acids. The CDR3 region has the DNA TGTGCCAGCTCACCTTCCCTAGGAGACGAGCAGTACTTC. Translating it yields CASSPSLGDEQYF.

There are a few counts of this clone. The rearrangement links TRBV7-9 to TRBJ2-2; D tentatively reads TRBD1 or TRBD2 (5 bases each). V lost 5 bases and J 1 base, leaving 11 bases between the germline ends. From germline, CDR1 is SEHNR and CDR2 FQNEAQ (reference sequence). The CDR3 sequence is 15 residues long. The CDR3 loop is CASSLGVLNTGELFF. CDR3 sequence (DNA): TGTGCCAGCAGCCTGGGGGTTCTGAACACCGGGGAGCTGTTTTTT. The full variable domain, completed using reference TRBV7-9 and TRBJ2-2, is DTGVSQNPRHKITKRGQNVTFRCDPISEHNRLYWYRQTLGQGPEFLTYFQNEAQLEKSRLLSDRFSAERPKGSFSTLEIQRTEQGDSAMYLCASSLGVLNTGELFFGEGSRLTVL.

The gene calls are TRBV11-2 and TRBJ1-6; no clear D gene. Germline CDR1 reads SGHAT; CDR2 reads FQNNGV. CDR3 length: 14 amino acids. Trimming stripped 3 bases from V and 5 bases from J, with 8 bases between. CDR3 region: CASSLNPNNSPLHF. The CDR3 nucleotides read TGTGCCAGCAGCTTGAATCCGAATAATTCACCCCTCCACTTT.

V and J are TRBV6-6 and TRBJ1-1; 8 bases fit TRBD1. The CDR3 contains 13 residues. V lost 1 base and J lost 7; bases outside the gene matches: 2. Germline V gene lookup returns CDR1 MNHNY and CDR2 SVGAGI (reference sequence). CDR3 region: CASSYFGQGEAFF. The CDR3 DNA reads as TGTGCCAGCAGTTACTTTGGACAGGGTGAAGCTTTCTTT.

The rearrangement joins TRBV6-1 to TRBJ2-5, with 8 nucleotides matching TRBD1. Looked up from germline, CDR1 is MNHNS and CDR2 is SASEGT. The CDR3 has 12 amino acids. The CDR3 DNA reads TGTGCAGCGACAGGGGCAGGGGAGACCCAGTACTTC. Translated, it gives CAATGAGETQYF.